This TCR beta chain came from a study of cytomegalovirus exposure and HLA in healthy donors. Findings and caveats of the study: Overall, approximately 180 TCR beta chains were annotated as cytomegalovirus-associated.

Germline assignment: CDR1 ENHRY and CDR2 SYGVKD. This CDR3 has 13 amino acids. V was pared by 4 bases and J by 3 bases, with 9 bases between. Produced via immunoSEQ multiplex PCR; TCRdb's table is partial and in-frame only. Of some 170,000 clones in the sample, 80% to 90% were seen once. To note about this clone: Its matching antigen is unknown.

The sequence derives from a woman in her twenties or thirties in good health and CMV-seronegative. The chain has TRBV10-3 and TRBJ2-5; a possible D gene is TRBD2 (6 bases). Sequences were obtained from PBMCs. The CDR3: CAISARREETQYF. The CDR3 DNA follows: TGTGCCATCAGTGCCCGGAGGGAAGAGACCCAGTACTTC.